This T cell receptor beta chain stems from a study of cytomegalovirus exposure and HLA in healthy donors. General observations from the study: It emerged from a later analysis that several of the most significant clusters appeared to be linked to common viral pathogens.

Use of 60 Vbeta and 13 Jbeta primers characterized the PCR. Clones were read by immunoSEQ multiplex PCR, and TCRdb kept only the in-frame ones, dropping some. The table lists 100,000 to 150,000 clones, around four fifths of them singletons, with less than 2% in the top ten. Despite likely unrecorded immune exposures, the donors were nominally healthy at the time of sampling. The CDR3 length is 16 residues. Germline CDR1 MNHEY, CDR2 SMNVEV (reference sequence). V was pared by 5 bases and J by 9 bases, with 10 bases of the junction left unmatched. This clone was picked up one time. Its antigen remains unidentified.

V gene TRBV27 combines with J gene TRBJ2-1; 13 nucleotides line up with TRBD2. Sequenced: PBMCs. The sequence came from a man aged 35 to 55 in good health and CMV-seronegative. DNA of the CDR3: TGTGCCAGCAGTGCCCTACTAGCGGGAGGGCCTGGTGAGCAGTTCTTC. Encoded protein: CASSALLAGGPGEQFF.